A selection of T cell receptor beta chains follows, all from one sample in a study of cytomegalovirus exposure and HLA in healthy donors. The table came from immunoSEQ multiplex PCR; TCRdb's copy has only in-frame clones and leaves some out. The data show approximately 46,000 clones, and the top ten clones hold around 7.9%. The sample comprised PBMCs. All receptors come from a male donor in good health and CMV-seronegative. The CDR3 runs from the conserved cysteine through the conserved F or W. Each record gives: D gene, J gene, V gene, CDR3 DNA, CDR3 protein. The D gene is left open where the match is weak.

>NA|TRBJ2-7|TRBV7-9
TGTGCCAGCAGTTCCATAGACGAGCAGTACTTC
CASSSIDEQYF
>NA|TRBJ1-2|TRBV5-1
TGCGCCAGCAGCCCAAGTGGTAGGGGCGGCGGCTACACCTTC
CASSPSGRGGGYTF
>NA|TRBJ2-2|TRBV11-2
TGTGCCAGCAGCTTAGAGGGACAGAACACCGGGGAGCTGTTTTTT
CASSLEGQNTGELFF
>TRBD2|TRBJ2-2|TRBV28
TGTGCCAGCAGTTCCATACCCGGGACTAGCGGCCTGACCGGGGAGCTGTTTTTT
CASSSIPGTSGLTGELFF
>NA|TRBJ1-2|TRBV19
TGTGCCAGTAGTATAGCTTCCCACTATGGCTACACCTTC
CASSIASHYGYTF
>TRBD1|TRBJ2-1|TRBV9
TGTGCCAGCAGCTCCCGGGACAGGGGGTACAATGAGCAGTTCTTC
CASSSRDRGYNEQFF
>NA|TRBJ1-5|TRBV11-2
TGTGCCAGCAGCTTAGATGGGGGGGCAAATCAGCCCCAGCATTTT
CASSLDGGANQPQHF
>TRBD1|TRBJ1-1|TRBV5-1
TGCGCCAGCAGCACACAGGGGAACGGGAACACTGAAGCTTTCTTT
CASSTQGNGNTEAFF
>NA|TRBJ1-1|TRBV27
TGTGCCAGCAGTTTATCGACGACTGGGTGGACTGAAGCTTTCTTT
CASSLSTTGWTEAFF
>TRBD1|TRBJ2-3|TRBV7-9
TGTGCCAGCAGCTCCAGGAGCCACAATTGGGACAGGGAAACAGATACGCAGTATTTT
CASSSRSHNWDRETDTQYF